These T cell receptor beta chains were read from a single sample in a study of blood T cell repertoires in COVID-19. Repertoires were generated with immunoSEQ multiplex PCR, while TCRdb's copy carries only in-frame clones and drops some. The sample has 260,000 or so clones; roughly 88% are singletons. The sequencing input was PBMCs or T cells enriched from blood (not recorded which). Receptors were obtained from a woman in her thirties or forties with acute COVID-19. Both conserved end residues are part of each CDR3. The D gene is left open where the match is weak. Rows may omit the clone size; those that give it use once, few, many or a size class.

J gene | V gene | clone size | D gene | CDR3 DNA | CDR3 protein
TRBJ2-5 | TRBV5-8 | NA | TRBD2 | TGTGCCAGCAGCCTTAGCGGGAGGGCAGAGACCCAGTACTTC | CASSLSGRAETQYF
TRBJ1-2 | TRBV4-3 | NA | TRBD1 | TGCGCCAGCAGCCAAGATCTTATCAGGGACAGGGGGCGAAGTGGCTACACCTTC | CASSQDLIRDRGRSGYTF
TRBJ1-5 | TRBV5-8 | NA | TRBD1 | TGTGCCAGCAGCCCGACAGGGGGAGGCAATCAGCCCCAGCATTTT | CASSPTGGGNQPQHF
TRBJ2-1 | TRBV19 | NA | TRBD2 | TGTGCCAGTACCCACGACGTCGGTAGCGGGAGAGTGAATGAGCAGTTCTTC | CASTHDVGSGRVNEQFF
TRBJ2-7 | TRBV2 | NA | TRBD1 | TGTGCCAGCAGGATACAGGGGGCCGCAAACGAGCAGTACTTC | CASRIQGAANEQYF
TRBJ1-4 | TRBV10-3 | NA | NA | TGTGCCATCAGGACGGACGGACTCCCGGGCCTCGGGAAACTGTTTTTT | CAIRTDGLPGLGKLFF
TRBJ2-1 | TRBV24-1 | NA | TRBD1 | TGTGCCACCAGTGACAACAGGGGGCTCGGGCTAGCTGATGGCAATGAGCAGTTCTTC | CATSDNRGLGLADGNEQFF
TRBJ1-5 | TRBV9 | once | TRBD1 | TGTGCCAGCAGCGTTGGACAGGGTCAGCCCCAGCATTTT | CASSVGQGQPQHF
TRBJ1-2 | TRBV19 | once | TRBD1 | TGTGCCAGTAGTCCAAGGGACAGAAAGATGGATGGCTACACCTTC | CASSPRDRKMDGYTF
TRBJ2-7 | TRBV5-4 | NA | TRBD2 | TGTGCCAGCAGTTCAACTAGCGGATCTTACGAGCAGTACTTC | CASSSTSGSYEQYF
TRBJ2-5 | TRBV7-3 | NA | TRBD1 | TGTGCCAGCAGCTTCGGACAGGGGGAGACCCAGTACTTC | CASSFGQGETQYF
TRBJ2-3 | TRBV4-2 | NA | NA | TGTGCCAGCAGCCGAGAGGGCGTCTTGACAGATACGCAGTATTTT | CASSREGVLTDTQYF
TRBJ2-6 | TRBV2 | few | NA | TGTGCCAGCAGTGAACGCTCTGGGGCCAACGTCCTGACTTTC | CASSERSGANVLTF
TRBJ2-5 | TRBV3-1/TRBV3-2 | NA | TRBD1 | TGTGCCAGCAGCCCAGGGACAGGCTTATCCCAAGAGACCCAGTACTTC | CASSPGTGLSQETQYF
TRBJ1-2 | TRBV28 | NA | TRBD1 | TGTGCCAGCAGTCAACGCAGGGGGATTTACTATGGCTACACCTTC | CASSQRRGIYYGYTF
TRBJ2-7 | TRBV28 | NA | TRBD2 | TGTGCCAGCAGTTTGGGGGGGGACCTTTACGAGCAGTACTTC | CASSLGGDLYEQYF
TRBJ1-3 | TRBV6-1 | NA | TRBD1 | TGTGCCAGCAGTGACCAGACAGGGGGCGTTGGAAACACCATATATTTT | CASSDQTGGVGNTIYF
TRBJ2-2 | TRBV2 | NA | TRBD2 | TGTGCCAGCAGTGAATGGGGGAGCGGGAGTAAGGTGGAGCTGTTTTTT | CASSEWGSGSKVELFF
TRBJ2-7 | TRBV21-1 | NA | NA | TGTGCCAGCAGCAAAGGAGAGGGAACCGCGTCTGCCTACGAGCAGTACTTC | CASSKGEGTASAYEQYF
TRBJ1-3 | TRBV18 | few | TRBD1 | TGTGCCAGCTCACCCGAACAGGGGAACACCATATATTTT | CASSPEQGNTIYF
TRBJ2-6 | TRBV27 | NA | TRBD1 | TGTGCCAGCAGTCGAAGGGACAGGGGGAACTCTGGGGCCAACGTCCTGACTTTC | CASSRRDRGNSGANVLTF
TRBJ2-1 | TRBV2 | once | TRBD1 | TGTGCCAGCACCCGACAGGGCTACCACAATGAGCAGTTCTTC | CASTRQGYHNEQFF
TRBJ2-7 | TRBV28 | NA | NA | TGTGCCAGCAGTTTAACCGGGAGAAGGAACGAGCAGTACTTC | CASSLTGRRNEQYF
TRBJ1-2 | TRBV3-1/TRBV3-2 | once | TRBD1 | TGTGCCAGCAGCCAAGTCTACAGGGGGCGCCGACCCTATGGCTACACCTTC | CASSQVYRGRRPYGYTF
TRBJ1-5 | TRBV28 | NA | TRBD1 | TGTGCCAGCAGTTTGGCCGACAGGGTTGGGCAGCCCCAGCATTTT | CASSLADRVGQPQHF
TRBJ1-2 | TRBV28 | NA | TRBD1 | TGTGCCAGCAGTTTCCTCGACAGGGGGGGAGGCTACACCTTC | CASSFLDRGGGYTF
TRBJ2-1 | TRBV27 | NA | TRBD1 | TGTGCCAGCAGTTACAGGGGAAATGAGCAGTTCTTC | CASSYRGNEQFF
TRBJ1-2 | TRBV11-2 | NA | NA | TGTGCCAGCAGCCCCGAGGACAGTCCTAACTATGGCTACACCTTC | CASSPEDSPNYGYTF
TRBJ2-7 | TRBV11-1 | NA | NA | TGTGCCAGCAGCATCACGGACGAGCAGTACTTC | CASSITDEQYF
TRBJ1-2 | TRBV28 | NA | NA | TGTGCCAGCAGTTCCCAGTCGTTGACCTTC | CASSSQSLTF
TRBJ1-5 | TRBV6-5 | NA | TRBD1 | TGTGCCAGCAGTAGGGGACAGGGAGGATATCAGCCCCAGCATTTT | CASSRGQGGYQPQHF
TRBJ2-7 | TRBV9 | NA | NA | TGTGCCAGCAGCGTAGGCAGCGGAACCTACGAGCAGTACTTC | CASSVGSGTYEQYF
TRBJ1-1 | TRBV7-6 | NA | TRBD1 | TGTGCCAGCAGTGAAGACAGGGTTAGCGTTGGGCACTCTGAAGCTTTCTTT | CASSEDRVSVGHSEAFF
TRBJ1-6 | TRBV30 | many | NA | TGTGCCTGGAGTCAGGACAGTTCACCCCTCCACTTT | CAWSQDSSPLHF
TRBJ2-7 | TRBV19 | NA | NA | TGTGCCAGTAGTACCGCCGGGGGTTCCGAGCAGTACTTC | CASSTAGGSEQYF
TRBJ2-4 | TRBV15 | NA | NA | TGTGCCACCAGCAGAGAGGTCGGCCAGGACATTCAGTACTTC | CATSREVGQDIQYF
TRBJ2-5 | TRBV6-1 | NA | NA | TGTGCCAGCAGTGAAGACAGAAAAGGGACCCAGTACTTC | CASSEDRKGTQYF
TRBJ1-1 | TRBV13 | NA | NA | TGTGCCAGCAGCTTACAGGGTCTGAACACTGAAGCTTTCTTT | CASSLQGLNTEAFF
TRBJ1-4 | TRBV11-3 | NA | NA | TGTGCCAGCAGCTTAGCATTGGCGGATGAAAAACTGTTTTTT | CASSLALADEKLFF
TRBJ1-1 | TRBV28 | NA | NA | TGTGCCAGCACTCTAAACAGGGACGGTCGGGCTTTCTTT | CASTLNRDGRAFF
TRBJ2-1 | TRBV9 | NA | TRBD2 | TGTGCCAGCAGCCCCGGACTAGCGGGACATTTTGGGCAGTTCTTC | CASSPGLAGHFGQFF
TRBJ1-3 | TRBV30 | NA | TRBD1 | TGTGCCTGGAGCCGACAGGGGAACTCTGGAAACACCATATATTTT | CAWSRQGNSGNTIYF
TRBJ2-1 | TRBV7-2 | NA | NA | TGTGCCAGCAGCACCCTCTACTCATACAATGAGCAGTTCTTC | CASSTLYSYNEQFF
TRBJ1-1 | TRBV30 | NA | NA | TGTGCCTGGAGTGTTGCTGGTGCGGGGGCTTTCTTT | CAWSVAGAGAFF
TRBJ1-1 | TRBV28 | NA | TRBD1 | TGTGCCAGCAGTTTAGATACTATTAGGACAGGAAGAAACACTGAAGCTTTCTTT | CASSLDTIRTGRNTEAFF
TRBJ2-1 | TRBV7-2 | NA | TRBD2 | TGTGCCAGCAGCCAGAGACTAGCGGGAGGGAGGAAGGATGAGCAGTTCTTC | CASSQRLAGGRKDEQFF
TRBJ2-7 | TRBV2 | few | NA | TGTGCCAGCAGTGAATACCAGGGTCGCTCCTACGAGCAGTACTTC | CASSEYQGRSYEQYF
TRBJ2-7 | TRBV27 | NA | NA | TGTGCCAGCAGTTTTGGCTCCGAGCAGTACTTC | CASSFGSEQYF
TRBJ2-5 | TRBV27 | NA | NA | TGTGCCAGCAGTTTATCGTCGCCCCAGCGGACCCAGTACTTC | CASSLSSPQRTQYF
TRBJ2-7 | TRBV27 | NA | TRBD1 | TGTGCCAGCAGTTTATCGAAGGGGGCGTACGAGCAGTACTTC | CASSLSKGAYEQYF
TRBJ2-3 | TRBV20-1 | NA | TRBD1 | TGCAGTGCTAGTTGGGACAGGACAGATACGCAGTATTTT | CSASWDRTDTQYF
TRBJ1-1 | TRBV7-6 | NA | NA | TGTGCCAGCAGCCGTTCGGGGGGCCAGGGATCCCTCACTGAAGCTTTCTTT | CASSRSGGQGSLTEAFF
TRBJ1-2 | TRBV30 | NA | NA | TGTGCCTGGAGTCTAAGTCGGGGAGGCTACACCTTC | CAWSLSRGGYTF